These 4 T cell receptor beta chains came from one sample sequenced in a study of cytotoxic CD8 clonotypes in ibrutinib-treated CLL. The data were produced by immunoSEQ multiplex PCR, yet TCRdb's version contains in-frame clones alone and is incomplete. The data show 130,000 or so clones, roughly 84% seen once. This specimen was PBMCs, taken after 24 months of ibrutinib treatment. Source of these receptors: a human donor with chronic lymphocytic leukemia.

The chain is built from TRBV5-6 and TRBJ1-1; no firm D call. The CDR3 is 15 residues long. Per germline, CDR1 SGHDT and CDR2 YYEEEE. V was shortened by 1 base and J by 7 bases, with 17 bases between the two germline ends. CDR3 in amino acids: CASSLSGLAVDEAFF. The CDR3 DNA is TGTGCCAGCAGCTTGAGTGGTTTGGCGGTCGATGAAGCTTTCTTT. The full variable domain, rest sourced from reference TRBV5-6 and TRBJ1-1, is DAGVTQSPTHLIKTRGQQVTLRCSPKSGHDTVSWYQQALGQGPQFIFQYYEEEERQRGNFPDRFSGHQFPNYSSELNVNALLLGDSALYLCASSLSGLAVDEAFFGQGTRLTVV.

The CDR3 is CASSLPLTGGTDTQYF. The CDR3 region has the DNA TGTGCCAGCAGCTTACCCTTAACAGGCGGCACAGATACGCAGTATTTT. This chain uses TRBV7-9 with TRBJ2-3, with D perhaps TRBD1 (5 bases). Trimming removed 2 bases at V and 1 base at J, with 13 bases between. This CDR3 comprises 16 residues. Germline CDR1 reads SEHNR; CDR2 reads FQNEAQ (reference sequence).

V usage is TRBV7-6 and J usage is TRBJ2-4; 8 bases are a match to TRBD1. Germline values: CDR1 SGHVS, CDR2 FNYEAQ. The CDR3 sequence is 15 residues long. J lost 8 bases, V lost 3 bases, and 9 bases had no gene match. Here the CDR3 reads CASSLGRGPMDIQYF. For the CDR3, the DNA is TGTGCCAGCAGCTTGGGCAGGGGGCCCATGGACATTCAGTACTTC.

V usage is TRBV19 and J usage is TRBJ1-2; a weak D match, TRBD1 (5 bases). The CDR3 loop spans 14 amino acids. V was pared by 5 bases and J by 2 bases, with 12 bases between. The germline V gene encodes CDR1 LNHDA and CDR2 SQIVND (reference sequence). This CDR3 reads CASSGEGKNYGYTF. The DNA for the CDR3 is TGTGCCAGTAGTGGAGAGGGGAAAAACTATGGCTACACCTTC.